The clone carrying this TCR beta chain was observed a single time. The antigen is unknown. These data belong to a study of OX40 agonist ivuxolimab in advanced cancers. In the study overall: Prior anti-PD-1, anti-PD-L1 or anti-CTLA-4 therapy was allowed; approximately 41% had some.

This CDR3 region has 17 residues. With V trimmed by 0 bases and J by 3 bases, 10 bases remained unmatched. CDR1 and CDR2 from the germline V gene are SGHKS and YYEKEE (reference sequence). The repertoire was sequenced with immunoSEQ multiplex PCR; TCRdb's copy has only in-frame clones and lacks some. The sample holds about 66,000 clones, around 83% seen once. Overall study results and limits: Partial responders dosed at 0.1-3.0 mg/kg displayed clonal expansion ranking among the lowest. Fewer expanded clones were found on average in CD4+ than in CD8+ T cells.

The receptor was derived from an adult with an advanced solid tumor such as melanoma, head and neck, liver or kidney cancer. The chain uses TRBV5-5 and TRBJ2-5; 8 bases are shared with TRBD2. The sample here was CD4+ or CD8+ T cells sorted from blood, taken in a trial of the OX40 agonist ivuxolimab. The CDR3 DNA reads as TGTGCCAGCAGCTTGGTAATCCCGGGAGGGCCGGAAGAGACCCAGTACTTC. Protein product: CASSLVIPGGPEETQYF.